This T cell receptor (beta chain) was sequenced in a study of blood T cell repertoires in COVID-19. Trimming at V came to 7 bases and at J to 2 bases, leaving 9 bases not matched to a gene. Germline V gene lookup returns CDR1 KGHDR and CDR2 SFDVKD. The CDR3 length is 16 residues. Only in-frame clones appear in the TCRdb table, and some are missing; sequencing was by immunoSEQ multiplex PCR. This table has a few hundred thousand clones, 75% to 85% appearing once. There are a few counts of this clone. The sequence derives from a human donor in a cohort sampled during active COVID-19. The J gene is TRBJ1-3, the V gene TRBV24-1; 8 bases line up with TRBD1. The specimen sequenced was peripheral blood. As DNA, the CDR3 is TGTGCCACCAGGCATACCGACAGGGGAACTGGAAACACCATATATTTT. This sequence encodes CATRHTDRGTGNTIYF.